The clone carrying this T cell receptor beta chain occurred once. What it binds is unknown. A much more abundant neighbour one base away suggests this may be a read error. This entry belongs to a study of T-cell reconstitution after alpha-beta-depleted transplantation in children. Unique molecular identifiers were built into the TCRbeta library. TCRdb fed the PCR reads into MiXCR, producing one record per CDR3 protein. The sample lists approximately 650,000 distinct CDR3 sequences; less than 15% were seen once. Germline V gene sequence: CDR1 SGHRS, CDR2 YFSETQ. V lost 6 bases and J lost 5, with 12 bases in between. This CDR3 comprises 12 residues. The study, taken as a whole, reports: It was surviving recipient T cells and thymic progenitors that gave some patients high TCRbeta diversity at day 60. Counts and diversity of T cells one year after transplant came mostly from newly produced T cells.

This clonotype was sampled from a girl aged 2 to 10 with congenital amegakaryocytic thrombocytopenia, due to receive a stem cell transplant. The sample in question was PBMCs, obtained before TCRalphabeta/CD19-depleted stem cell transplant. The chain couples TRBV5-1 to TRBJ2-7; unclear D gene. In nucleotides, the CDR3 is TGCGCCAGCATCCCTATGGAAGACGAGCAGTACTTC. Its protein is CASIPMEDEQYF.